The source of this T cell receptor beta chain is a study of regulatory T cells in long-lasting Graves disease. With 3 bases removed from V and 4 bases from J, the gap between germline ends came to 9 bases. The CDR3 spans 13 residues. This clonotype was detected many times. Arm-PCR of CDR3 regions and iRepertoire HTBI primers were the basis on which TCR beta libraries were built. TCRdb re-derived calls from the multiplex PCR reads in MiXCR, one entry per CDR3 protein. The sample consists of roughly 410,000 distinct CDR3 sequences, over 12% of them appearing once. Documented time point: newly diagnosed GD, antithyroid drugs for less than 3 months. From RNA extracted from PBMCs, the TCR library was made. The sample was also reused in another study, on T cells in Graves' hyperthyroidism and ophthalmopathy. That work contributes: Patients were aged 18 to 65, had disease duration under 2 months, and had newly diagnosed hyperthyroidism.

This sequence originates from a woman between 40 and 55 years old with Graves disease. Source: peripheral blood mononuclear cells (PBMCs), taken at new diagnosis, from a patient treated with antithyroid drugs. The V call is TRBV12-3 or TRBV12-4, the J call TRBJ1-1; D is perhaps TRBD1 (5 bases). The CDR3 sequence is CASSFPGGTEAFF. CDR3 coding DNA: TGTGCCAGCAGTTTTCCGGGGGGCACTGAAGCTTTCTTT.